This TCR beta chain was sequenced in a study of CD4 T cells in relation to SARS-CoV-2 and coronaviruses. Germline CDR1 reads LNHDA; CDR2 reads SQIVND (reference sequence). The CDR3 runs 12 residues. V was clipped by 2 bases and J by 10 bases; unmatched bases: 2. Profiling relied on immunoSEQ multiplex PCR, and the TCRdb table lists in-frame clones only, not all of them. The sample contains about 27,000 clones, less than 80% of which appear only once. The unexposed donors gave CD4+ T cells in about 2011-2018, prior to COVID-19. Isolation of CD4+ T cells took place after approximately eleven days in culture. As cell numbers allowed, unexposed-donor CD4+ T cells faced SARS-CoV-2 S/N and four cold-coronavirus spikes. Regarding the study as a whole: This crossreactivity analysis covered spike protein alone, no other viral proteins.

There are a few counts of this clone. Its antigen is undetermined. The sequencing sample was made of CD4+ T cells from PBMCs, cultured in vitro. This chain connects TRBV19 to TRBJ1-1; 9 bases line up with TRBD1. The receptor's source is a human donor in good health. CDR3 sequence reads: CASSITGGRAFF. CDR3 nucleotides: TGTGCCAGTAGTATAACAGGGGGCAGAGCTTTCTTT.